The 25 T cell receptor beta chains in this list originate from one sample, sequenced in a study of cytomegalovirus exposure and HLA in healthy donors. With 60 Vbeta and 13 Jbeta primers, the PCR was carried out. Using immunoSEQ multiplex PCR, the repertoire was profiled, and TCRdb retains in-frame clones only, with some absent. The repertoire includes roughly 150,000 clones, approximately 84% of them detected once, and 2.5% sits in the top ten. Sequencing was carried out using PBMCs. The source of these receptors is a man aged 25-45 years in good health and CMV-seropositive.

V usage is TRBV6-1 and J usage is TRBJ2-7; 7 bases are shared with TRBD1. Germline-derived CDR1 and CDR2 are MNHNS and SASEGT. Trimming cost V 6 bases and J 1 base; bases outside gene matches: 9. There are 15 residues in the CDR3. The CDR3, as DNA: TGTGCCAGCAGCCGACAGGGTGGTGGATCCTACGAGCAGTACGTC. This gives the protein CASSRQGGGSYEQYV.

Only a few counts were recorded for this clone. Other DNA sequences in this specimen translate into the identical CDR3. This sequence joins TRBV7-9 and TRBJ1-5; D gene uncertain. Germline CDR1 SEHNR, CDR2 FQNEAQ (reference sequence). The CDR3 length is 15 residues. V lost 5 bases and J 7 bases, leaving 18 bases between the germline ends. Here the CDR3 DNA reads TGTGCCAGCAGCCAATCCAAGGGCCCGGGGCAGCCCCAGCATTTT. It specifies CASSQSKGPGQPQHF.

Of note for this clone: Additional DNA sequences in this sample encode the identical CDR3. The chain recombines TRBV5-1 with TRBJ1-2, with 7 bases fitting TRBD1. Trimming took 0 bases from V and 4 from J; bases not matched to a gene: 3. This CDR3 spans 14 amino acids. Germline lookup yields CDR1 SGHRS and CDR2 YFSETQ. CDR3 sequence (DNA): TGCGCCAGCAGCTTGGGGCAGGGGGGCTATGGCTACACCTTC. The encoded protein is CASSLGQGGYGYTF.

V and J are TRBV7-9 and TRBJ1-2; possibly TRBD1 for D (5 bases). CDR1 and CDR2 (germline): SEHNR, FQNEAQ (reference sequence). The V and J ends lost 8 bases and 3 bases respectively, with 10 bases between them. The CDR3 totals 12 residues. The CDR3 loop reads CASPQGDYGYTF. CDR3 nucleotides: TGTGCCAGCCCCCAAGGGGACTATGGCTACACCTTC. Full variable domain (outside the CDR3, taken from reference TRBV7-9 and TRBJ1-2): DTGVSQNPRHKITKRGQNVTFRCDPISEHNRLYWYRQTLGQGPEFLTYFQNEAQLEKSRLLSDRFSAERPKGSFSTLEIQRTEQGDSAMYLCASPQGDYGYTFGSGTRLTVV.

The CDR3 region has the DNA TGTGCCAGCAGCTCCTTCGCACTAGCGGGAGATTTGGGGCAGTTCTTC. Translated, it gives CASSSFALAGDLGQFF. This chain links TRBV14 with TRBJ2-1, with 11 nucleotides matching TRBD2. CDR1 is SGHDN, CDR2 FVKESK, per germline. The V and J ends lost 5 bases and 12 bases, in that order; junction bases with no gene match: 15. The CDR3 loop spans 16 amino acids.

The CDR3 loop reads CASSLGTRPPGELFF. CDR3 nucleotide sequence: TGTGCCAGTAGTCTCGGGACACGACCCCCCGGGGAGCTGTTTTTT. J is TRBJ2-2 and V is TRBV19; D may be TRBD1 (6 bases). This CDR3 has 15 amino acids. Trimming cost V 5 bases and J 6 bases, with 16 bases left between them. Germline-derived CDR1 and CDR2 are LNHDA and SQIVND (reference sequence).

The V call is TRBV7-9, the J call TRBJ1-2, with D perhaps matching TRBD1 (6 bases). The V end lost 2 bases, the J end lost 3 bases, and 13 bases lay between the germline ends. Per germline, CDR1 SEHNR and CDR2 FQNEAQ (reference sequence). CDR3 length: 15 amino acids. The CDR3 DNA follows: TGTGCCAGCAGCTTAAGCCCAGGGGCCCACTATGGCTACACCTTC. Protein: CASSLSPGAHYGYTF.

This clone has a handful of counts. This chain links TRBV11-3 with TRBJ2-1, with 11 bases lining up with TRBD2. CDR1 is SGHNT, CDR2 YENEEA, per germline. The junction had 4 bases not matched to a gene; V was cut back by 1 base and J by 8 bases. This CDR3 has 15 amino acids. The CDR3 protein is CASSLVSGRAHEQFF. The CDR3 nucleotides are TGTGCCAGCAGCTTAGTTAGCGGGAGGGCCCATGAGCAGTTCTTC.

The chain joins TRBV6-5 to TRBJ2-3; tentatively, D is TRBD1 (6 bases). Between the trimmed V and J ends, which lost 1 base and 1 base, there was a span of 9 bases. The germline gives CDR1 MNHEY, CDR2 SVGAGI. The CDR3 runs to 15 residues. The CDR3 DNA follows: TGTGCCAGCAGTTACTTTGCAGGGGGCACAGATACGCAGTATTTT. Encoded protein: CASSYFAGGTDTQYF.

This sequence joins TRBV10-3 and TRBJ1-2, with unresolved D. The CDR3 is 13 residues long. The V end lost 4 bases, the J end lost 6 bases, and 12 bases lay between the germline ends. Germline lookup yields CDR1 ENHRY and CDR2 SYGVKD. The CDR3 sequence: CAISGEVSDGYTF. CDR3 DNA: TGTGCCATCAGTGGAGAGGTTAGCGATGGCTACACCTTC.

This clone was recorded a few times. The genes are TRBV6-1 and TRBJ1-3, with 7 bases matching TRBD1. This CDR3 spans 15 amino acids. V was pared by 4 bases and J by 0 bases, with 3 bases of the junction left unmatched. Germline V CDR1 and CDR2: MNHNS, SASEGT. The CDR3 DNA is TGTGCCAGCAGTGTACAGGGGAACTCTGGAAACACCATATATTTT. Translating it yields CASSVQGNSGNTIYF.

This clone is a singleton in its sample. The rearrangement links TRBV18 to TRBJ2-4, with TRBD1 as a possible D gene (6 bases). Looked up from germline, CDR1 is KGHSH and CDR2 is LQKENI. V shed 1 base and J shed 0 bases, with 16 bases lying between them. CDR3 size: 18 residues. DNA of the CDR3: TGTGCCAGCTCACCACTTCCTGACAGGCCTCTAGCCAAAAACATTCAGTACTTC. It specifies CASSPLPDRPLAKNIQYF.

The gene calls are TRBV19 and TRBJ2-1; possible D gene TRBD1, 6 bases. This CDR3 spans 14 amino acids. The V and J ends lost 3 bases and 5 bases respectively, with 11 bases between them. Germline CDR1 reads LNHDA; CDR2 reads SQIVND (reference sequence). The CDR3, as DNA: TGTGCCAGTAGTATGTGGCAGGGGCACAATGAGCAGTTCTTC. Translating it yields CASSMWQGHNEQFF. The whole variable domain, filled in from reference TRBV19 and TRBJ2-1, reads DGGITQSPKYLFRKEGQNVTLSCEQNLNHDAMYWYRQDPGQGLRLIYYSQIVNDFQKGDIAEGYSVSREKKESFPLTVTSAQKNPTAFYLCASSMWQGHNEQFFGPGTRLTVL.

This chain uses TRBV11-3 with TRBJ2-3; possible D gene TRBD2, 6 bases. CDR1 and CDR2 from the germline V gene are SGHNT and YENEEA. This CDR3 has 14 amino acids. V lost 3 bases to trimming and J lost 5 bases, with 12 bases between them. The CDR3 here is CASSFGGPGDTQYF. The CDR3 DNA sequence: TGTGCCAGCAGCTTCGGAGGGCCGGGAGATACGCAGTATTTT. Using reference TRBV11-3 and TRBJ2-3 for the parts outside the CDR3, the full variable domain is EAGVVQSPRYKIIEKKQPVAFWCNPISGHNTLYWYLQNLGQGPELLIRYENEEAVDDSQLPKDRFSAERLKGVDSTLKIQPAELGDSAVYLCASSFGGPGDTQYFGPGTRLTVL.

This sequence joins TRBV18 and TRBJ1-1; D unclear. V was pared by 1 base and J by 4 bases, with 7 bases between. The CDR3 contains 13 residues. The germline V gene encodes CDR1 KGHSH and CDR2 LQKENI. The CDR3, as DNA: TGTGCCAGCTCACCACGGAGGGCCACTGAAGCTTTCTTT. This encodes CASSPRRATEAFF.

This clone showed up just a few times. CDR3 DNA: TGTGCCAGCAGCCACTTGGGACACTGGAACACCGGGGAGCTGTTTTTT. It specifies CASSHLGHWNTGELFF. This chain uses TRBV14 with TRBJ2-2, with a weak D call TRBD1 (6 bases). The CDR3 has 16 residues. Germline loops: CDR1 SGHDN, CDR2 FVKESK. V shed 3 bases and J shed 1 base, with 12 bases lying between them.

The chain has TRBV2 and TRBJ1-2; D is unclear. There are 15 residues in the CDR3. Germline V lookup: CDR1 SNHLY, CDR2 FYNNEI. Trimming removed 1 base at V and 8 bases at J, with 17 bases between. The CDR3 DNA follows: TGTGCCAGCAGTGAAGAAATTGGCCAGGCGACGGGCTACACCTTC. Residues: CASSEEIGQATGYTF.

This clone came up once. The chain recombines TRBV30 with TRBJ2-1, with D unresolved. Germline V gene sequence: CDR1 GTSNPN, CDR2 SVGIG (reference sequence). The CDR3 is 12 amino acids. Between the trimmed V and J ends, which lost 0 bases and 9 bases, there was a span of 9 bases. This chain's CDR3 is CAWSVWAREQFF. The CDR3, as DNA: TGTGCCTGGAGTGTATGGGCGCGTGAGCAGTTCTTC.

Turning to this clone: A read error may account for a junction end that differs from germline. V and J are TRBV7-9 and TRBJ2-7; 11 nucleotides align to TRBD2. The germline gives CDR1 SEHNR, CDR2 FQNEAQ (reference sequence). The CDR3 sequence is 16 residues long. The CDR3 protein is CSSSLAGGTGTYEQYF. The CDR3, as DNA: TGTTCCAGCAGCTTAGCGGGGGGGACAGGGACCTACGAGCAGTACTTC.

The rearrangement links TRBV11-3 to TRBJ1-3, with D unresolved. Deletions cut 5 bases from V and 8 bases from J, with 7 bases between. The CDR3 totals 11 residues. Germline CDR1 and CDR2: SGHNT and YENEEA. The CDR3 bases are TGTGCCAGCAGCCCACGGGACACCATATATTTT. It specifies CASSPRDTIYF.

The V gene is TRBV7-9, the J gene TRBJ1-2; D is possibly TRBD1 (5 bases). From germline, CDR1 is SEHNR and CDR2 FQNEAQ (reference sequence). V shed 1 base and J shed 4 bases, with 10 bases lying between them. The CDR3 covers 14 residues. CDR3 loop: CASSLGSGVYGYTF. The DNA for the CDR3 is TGTGCCAGCAGCTTAGGGTCGGGGGTCTATGGCTACACCTTC.

The V call is TRBV7-2, the J call TRBJ2-3; no firm D call. Germline loops: CDR1 SGHTA, CDR2 FQGNSA. The CDR3 length is 12 residues. V was pared by 5 bases and J by 4 bases, with 7 bases between. Here the CDR3 DNA reads TGTGCCAGCAGCCAGTCCGCAGATACGCAGTATTTT. Amino acids: CASSQSADTQYF.

Regarding this clone: The junction departs from the called germline gene at one end, perhaps through a read error. The chain combines TRBV18 with TRBJ1-4; 9 bases line up with TRBD1. The CDR3 length is 15 residues. Germline CDR1 reads KGHSH; CDR2 reads LQKENI. CDR3: CAGSSYRGRVEKLFF. In DNA form, the CDR3 reads TGTGCCGGCTCATCCTACAGGGGGCGCGTCGAAAAACTGTTTTTT.

This chain links TRBV18 with TRBJ2-6, with TRBD1 matching over 12 bases. CDR3 length equals 17 residues. Trimming removed 0 bases from V and 4 bases from J; junction bases left unmatched: 1. Germline-derived CDR1 and CDR2 are KGHSH and LQKENI. CDR3: CASSPPGQGAGANVLTF. The CDR3 DNA reads TGTGCCAGCTCACCACCGGGACAGGGGGCAGGGGCCAACGTCCTGACTTTC.

V usage is TRBV13 and J usage is TRBJ1-2; tentatively, D is TRBD1 (5 bases). Germline V gene sequence: CDR1 PRHDT, CDR2 FYEKMQ (reference sequence). Trimming took 11 bases from V and 8 from J, leaving 24 bases between them. There are 14 residues in the CDR3. CDR3 residues: CASKRLGVLYGYTF. The CDR3 nucleotides are TGTGCCTCGAAGAGACTAGGGGTACTCTACGGCTACACCTTC. Full variable domain (outside the CDR3, taken from reference TRBV13 and TRBJ1-2): AAGVIQSPRHLIKEKRETATLKCYPIPRHDTVYWYQQGPGQDPQFLISFYEKMQSDKGSIPDRFSAQQFSDYHSELNMSSLELGDSALYFCASKRLGVLYGYTFGSGTRLTVV.